This TCR beta chain was captured in a study of PD-1 blockade in classical Hodgkin lymphoma. General study points: The repertoire differences lack a defined cause, possibly disease activity or prior therapy.

The time point was: cycle 4 day 1 (C4D1), after six to seven weeks of nivolumab. Relapses following autologous stem cell transplantation were seen in all patients, with brentuximab vedotin exposure varying. This CDR3 contains 14 residues. Germline CDR1 and CDR2: SGHRS and YFSETQ. Trimming took 7 bases from V and 2 from J, leaving 15 bases between them. Method: immunoSEQ multiplex PCR; TCRdb's copy keeps in-frame clones and lacks some. The sample yields around 25,000 clones, 70% to 80% seen once. This clone was seen once. No antigen is known for it. The source was peripheral blood mononuclear cells (PBMCs), collected before the fourth cycle of nivolumab. The chain couples TRBV5-1 to TRBJ1-1; no reliable D call. The sequence derives from a human donor with classical Hodgkin lymphoma. The CDR3 is CASRLSGFNTEAFF. The CDR3 nucleotides are TGCGCCAGCCGGCTGTCGGGGTTTAACACTGAAGCTTTCTTT.